The clone carrying this T cell receptor (beta chain) was counted a few times. TCRdb re-analysed the 5' RACE reads in MiXCR, keeping a single row per CDR3 protein. The sample contains approximately 450,000 distinct CDR3 sequences, 18% of which appear only once. The sample is drawn from a study of T-cell memory formation after mild COVID-19. The overall study: Clusters were largely donor specific.

CDR1 and CDR2 from the germline V gene are SQVTM and ANQGSEA. The CDR3 spans 13 residues. V dropped 2 bases and J dropped 0; count of bases not matched to a gene: 0. This clonotype was obtained from an adult woman who had mild COVID-19 (a few samples of this study predate the infection). Cell type and time point are not known. Source material: PBMCs or a T cell subset sorted from them (not recorded which). The J gene is TRBJ2-7, the V gene TRBV29-1; 8 bases are a match to TRBD2. The CDR3 DNA sequence: TGCAGCGTTGAACTAGCGGGCTCCTACGAGCAGTACTTC. Its protein product is CSVELAGSYEQYF.